This is a list of T cell receptor beta chains from one sample in a study of graft-versus-host responses after intestinal transplantation. Only in-frame clones appear in the TCRdb table, and some are missing; sequencing was by immunoSEQ multiplex PCR. Of some 62,000 clones listed, approximately 91% were seen once; the top ten hold approximately 1.5%. These receptors are not linked to any known antigen. The sample was unstimulated CD8+ T cells sorted from spleen or lymph node cells, taken before transplant. The receptors here all came from a human donor who was the organ donor for an intestinal transplant. CDR3s include the opening cysteine and the closing phenylalanine or tryptophan. A D gene is named only where the DNA matches it firmly. Size values are once, few and many counts, or a class for expanded clones, and some rows have none.

CDR3,DNA,size,length,J,D,V
CAWGAGTGEQETQYF,TGTGCCTGGGGTGCTGGGACAGGGGAACAAGAGACCCAGTACTTC,-,15,TRBJ2-5,TRBD1,TRBV30
CASSLTGDLFYEQYF,TGTGCCAGCAGTCTGACAGGGGACCTATTCTACGAGCAGTACTTC,-,15,TRBJ2-7,TRBD1,TRBV28
CASSDPAYEQYF,TGCGCCAGCAGTGACCCCGCCTACGAGCAGTACTTC,-,12,TRBJ2-7,-,TRBV10-2
CASIFLGEGYGYTF,TGTGCCAGCATCTTTCTAGGGGAGGGCTATGGCTACACCTTC,few,14,TRBJ1-2,-,TRBV6-1
CAISEPTSGRYEQYF,TGTGCCATCAGTGAGCCGACTAGCGGGAGATACGAGCAGTACTTC,-,15,TRBJ2-7,TRBD2,TRBV10-3
CASSECSVGANVLTF,TGCGCCAGCAGTGAGTGCTCGGTTGGGGCCAACGTCCTGACTTTC,-,15,TRBJ2-6,-,TRBV10-1
CASSRPRLALTNTGELFF,TGTGCCAGCAGCCGCCCGAGGTTGGCCCTAACAAACACCGGGGAGCTGTTTTTT,-,18,TRBJ2-2,-,TRBV5-6
CSVLWESYEQYF,TGCAGCGTTCTCTGGGAGTCCTACGAGCAGTACTTC,-,12,TRBJ2-7,-,TRBV29-1
CASSLSSLAGNEQYF,TGTGCCAGCAGCTTGTCATCCCTAGCGGGAAACGAGCAGTACTTC,-,15,TRBJ2-7,TRBD2,TRBV5-4
CASSLQGTYGYTF,TGTGCCAGCAGTTTACAGGGGACCTATGGCTACACCTTC,-,13,TRBJ1-2,-,TRBV27
CASSLAGLGLNTEAFF,TGTGCCAGCAGCTTGGCAGGGTTGGGCTTGAACACTGAAGCTTTCTTT,-,16,TRBJ1-1,-,TRBV5-8
CASSLEFAGTSSYEQYF,TGTGCCAGCAGCTTGGAGTTTGCGGGGACGAGCTCCTACGAGCAGTACTTC,medium-sized,17,TRBJ2-7,-,TRBV5-6
CASSFPAGSYEQYF,TGTGCCAGCAGCTTCCCTGCAGGATCCTACGAGCAGTACTTC,-,14,TRBJ2-7,-,TRBV11-2
CASSEGGLNTEAFF,TGTGCCAGCAGTGAAGGGGGCTTGAACACTGAAGCTTTCTTT,-,14,TRBJ1-1,-,TRBV2
CASSLVGGQGVIGELFF,TGTGCCAGCAGCTTAGTGGGGGGACAGGGGGTAATCGGGGAGCTGTTTTTT,-,17,TRBJ2-2,TRBD1,TRBV7-2
CASSLLPGTGLGYTF,TGCGCCAGCAGCTTGCTACCCGGGACAGGGCTTGGCTACACCTTC,once,15,TRBJ1-2,TRBD1,TRBV5-1
CASHKDSTDTQYF,TGTGCCAGCCACAAGGACTCAACAGATACGCAGTATTTT,-,13,TRBJ2-3,-,TRBV6-1